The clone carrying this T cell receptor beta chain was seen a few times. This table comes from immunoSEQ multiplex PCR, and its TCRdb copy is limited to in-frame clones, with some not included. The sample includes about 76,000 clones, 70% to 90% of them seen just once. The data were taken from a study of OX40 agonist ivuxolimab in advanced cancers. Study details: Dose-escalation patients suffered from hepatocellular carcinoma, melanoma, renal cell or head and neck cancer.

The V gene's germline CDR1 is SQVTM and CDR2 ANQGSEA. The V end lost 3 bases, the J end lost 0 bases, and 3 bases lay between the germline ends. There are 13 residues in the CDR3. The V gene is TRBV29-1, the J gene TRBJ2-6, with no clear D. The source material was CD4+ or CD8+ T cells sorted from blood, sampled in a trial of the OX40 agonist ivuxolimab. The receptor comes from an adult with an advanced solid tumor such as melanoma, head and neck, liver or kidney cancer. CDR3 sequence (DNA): TGCAGCGTTGACATCTCTGGGGCCAACGTCCTGACTTTC. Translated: CSVDISGANVLTF.